A selection of T cell receptor beta chains follows, all from one sample in a study of shared clonotypes between healthy human individuals. The method was immunoSEQ multiplex PCR; TCRdb's version includes in-frame clones alone and lacks a portion of them. The sample lists about half a million clones; about 85% were seen once. Sequencing was done on a sample of PBMCs. The receptors shown here come from a woman between 40 and 55 years old in good health. Some clones in this sample may be carry-over from other donors' samples. Each CDR3 is given without its conserved first and last residue. Fields, in order: J gene, D gene, V gene, CDR3 protein. A D gene is named only where the DNA matches it firmly.

TRBJ2-2,NA,TRBV27,ASTLRGPRTGELF
TRBJ1-1,NA,TRBV2,ASRHRDPVAEAF
TRBJ2-7,TRBD2,TRBV19,ASRAGGVYEQY
TRBJ1-3,TRBD1,TRBV28,ASSSIGQGLFGNTIY
TRBJ2-1,TRBD1,TRBV29-1,SLSDRVNEQF
TRBJ1-5,NA,TRBV7-2,ASSQDEGGHQPQH
TRBJ2-7,TRBD1,TRBV7-9,ASSFPGTATAQY
TRBJ1-1,NA,TRBV18,ASSPPGSKNTEAF
TRBJ2-2,NA,TRBV6-4,ASSALNTGELF
TRBJ1-5,TRBD1,TRBV28,ASSIYRGTGAQPQH
TRBJ1-2,NA,TRBV28,ASSLFGSLGGGYT
TRBJ2-1,NA,TRBV5-6,ASSLVGRLEQF
TRBJ2-5,NA,TRBV7-2,ASSLDRLSQY
TRBJ2-7,TRBD1,TRBV7-3,ASSFEGTGPYEQY
TRBJ1-2,NA,TRBV27,ASRGEGRLGGYT
TRBJ1-3,TRBD1,TRBV9,ASSPRQGPGNTIY
TRBJ2-7,TRBD2,TRBV4-1,ASSPERGGTHEQY
TRBJ2-5,NA,TRBV18,ASSSYRETQY
TRBJ1-2,NA,TRBV30,AWRRGGYT
TRBJ1-5,NA,TRBV30,AWSVSQNNQPQH
TRBJ2-1,TRBD2,TRBV19,ASRGLAGGLNNEQF
TRBJ2-7,TRBD2,TRBV4-1,ASSQELAGWYEQY
TRBJ2-7,NA,TRBV2,ASSDPGTRGVEQY